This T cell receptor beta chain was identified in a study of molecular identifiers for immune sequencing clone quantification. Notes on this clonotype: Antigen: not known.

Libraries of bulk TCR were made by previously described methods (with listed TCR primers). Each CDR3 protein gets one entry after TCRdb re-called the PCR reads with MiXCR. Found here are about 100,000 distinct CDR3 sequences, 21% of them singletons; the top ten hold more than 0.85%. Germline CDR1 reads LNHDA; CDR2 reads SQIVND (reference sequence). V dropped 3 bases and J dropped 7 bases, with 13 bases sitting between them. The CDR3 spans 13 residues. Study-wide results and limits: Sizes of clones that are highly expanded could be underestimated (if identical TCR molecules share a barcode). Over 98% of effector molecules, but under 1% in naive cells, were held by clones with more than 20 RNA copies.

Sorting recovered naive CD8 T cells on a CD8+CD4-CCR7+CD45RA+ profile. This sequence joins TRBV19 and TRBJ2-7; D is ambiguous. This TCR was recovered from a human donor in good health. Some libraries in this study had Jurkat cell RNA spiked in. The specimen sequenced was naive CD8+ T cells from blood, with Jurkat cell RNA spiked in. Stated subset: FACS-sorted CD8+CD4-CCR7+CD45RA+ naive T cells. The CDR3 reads CASSMDNFGEQYF. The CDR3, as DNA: TGTGCCAGTAGTATGGATAACTTTGGGGAGCAGTACTTC.